This record looks at one TCR beta chain sequence and its context. This clonotype has a count of ten or more. Its specific antigen is unknown. Per-base qualities were not stored, and no clone one base away is much larger. These data belong to a study of molecular identifiers for immune sequencing clone quantification (dated by TCRdb to 2016 to 2019). Regarding the research as a whole: In a replicate experiment, RNA from roughly 20,000 or 100,000 naive CD8 T cells was split into five aliquots, four of which were sequenced. This methods study benchmarked molecular-identifier clustering-based TCR repertoire sequencing (MIDCIRS) and TCR RNA copy counting, using CD8 T cells to do so. Results and caveats for the whole study, not just this receptor: The sizes of highly expanded clones could end up underestimated when identical TCR molecules share a barcode. Clones above 20 RNA copies held over 99% of molecules in CMV-specific effector cells but under 1% in naive cells. Spiked-in Jurkat TCR RNA equivalent to a single cell was reported to be detectable even among fewer than 1.2 million naive CD8 T cells. When barcode sub-clustering was not used, chimeric consensus sequences inflated TCR diversity, with chimeras reaching as high as 47%. The naive libraries included spiked-in Jurkat TCR RNA (roughly nine copies' worth), and this RNA is not part of the donor repertoire. Modeling indicated approximately 2.7 TCR RNA copies recovered per cell, compared with 9 to 10 by digital PCR, which implies a capture efficiency of around 31%.

Libraries of naive CD8 T cells were generated from about 20,000 to 1,000,000 sorted cells, with 10%, 30% or 50% of the purified RNA used. Naive CD8 T cells were FACS-sorted as CD8+CD4-CCR7+CD45RA+ on a BD FACSAria II into RLT Plus buffer. To test detection sensitivity, Jurkat RNA equal to around nine TCR copies was added to samples of about 19,000-1,100,000 naive CD8 T cells. Enrichment of CD8 T cells was done with RosetteSep CD8+ T Cell Enrichment Cocktail plus Ficoll-Paque, and ACK red cell lysis came afterward. Including the terminal cysteine and phenylalanine, the CDR3 comprises 17 residues. The entry retains the CDR3 DNA only, 51 bases that are in frame from base 1. From a lookup of the germline V gene (reference sequence), CDR1 and CDR2 are SEHNR and FQNEAQ. Relative to germline, V is missing 5 bases and J is missing 0 bases, with 7 bases of the junction outside any gene match. Preparation of the library involved PCR. TCRdb shows the sequencer as Illumina HiSeq 4000. Bulk TCR libraries were prepared as previously described, using TCR primers listed in Table S5. The Qiagen AllPrep DNA/RNA kit was used to purify total RNA. Before analysis, reads from multiple sequencing runs of the same library were pooled. The source study handled its data this way. Reads were retained only if their TCR constant sequence matched exactly, and those retained reads were trimmed to 150 nt and grouped according to their 12-nt molecular barcodes. Reads in each barcode group were sub-clustered using a 15% Levenshtein threshold, and a quality-weighted consensus sequence was built for each RNA molecule. Non-functional sequences were excluded, and lower-count sequences lying one edit away from another sequence were also excluded. Based on a fit of two negative binomial distributions, barcode sub-clusters having less than 20% of the maximum read count were discarded. Clones were called with MiXCR by TCRdb after fastp trimmed the public reads at Q25, and only in-frame beta chains were retained. Entries that share a CDR3 protein sequence are merged under the most common genes and DNA. The V and J calls were determined by TCRdb, not by the authors. Across this sample there are about 640,000 distinct CDR3 sequences, with 20% seen only once. The ten largest account for 0.85% to 0.9% of the sample.

The chain employs TRBV7-9 and TRBJ2-7; 13 bases in between match TRBD2. The TCR originated in a human donor in good health. Some libraries in this study had Jurkat cell RNA spiked in. Sequenced: naive CD8+ T cells from blood, with Jurkat cell RNA spiked in. The sample's cell subset or site label, decoded: FACS-sorted CD8+CD4-CCR7+CD45RA+ naive T cells. The CDR3 protein: CASSPGLAGDRSYEQYF. The DNA reads TGTGCCAGCAGCCCTGGACTAGCGGGAGACCGCTCCTACGAGCAGTACTTC.